The T cell receptor (beta chain) described here comes from a study of blood T cell repertoires in COVID-19. Across the study: The United States, Italy and Spain supplied acute and convalescent COVID-19 samples. The cDNA or gDNA used as material had been derived from T cells, B-cell-depleted T cells, or PBMCs.

V lost 3 bases, J lost 3 bases, and 9 bases lay in between. There are 14 residues in the CDR3. CDR1 and CDR2 from the germline V gene are SGHAT and FQNNGV. How the authors handled the data: How many nucleated cells were present was estimated from reference gene primer amplification. The data were produced by immunoSEQ multiplex PCR, yet TCRdb's version contains in-frame clones alone and is incomplete. V, J and clone size reflect that table, while D and trimming were determined from the DNA. The sample has hundreds of thousands of clones; about 86% are singletons. The sequence was collected from a woman between 50 and 59 years old with acute or convalescent COVID-19. The specimen was peripheral blood. The chain carries TRBV11-2 and TRBJ2-1; D may be TRBD2 (5 bases). For the CDR3, the DNA is TGTGCCAGCAGCTTCGTCAGCGGCTACAATGAGCAGTTCTTC. This encodes CASSFVSGYNEQFF.